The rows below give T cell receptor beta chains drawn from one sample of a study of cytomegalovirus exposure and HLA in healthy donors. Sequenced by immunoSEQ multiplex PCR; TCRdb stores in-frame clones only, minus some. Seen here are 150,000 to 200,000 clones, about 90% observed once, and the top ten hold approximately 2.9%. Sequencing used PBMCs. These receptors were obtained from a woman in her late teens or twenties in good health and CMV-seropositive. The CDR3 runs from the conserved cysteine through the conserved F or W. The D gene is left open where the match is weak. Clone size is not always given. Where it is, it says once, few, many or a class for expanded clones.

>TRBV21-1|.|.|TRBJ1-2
CASSKVRRSYYGYTF
TGTGCCAGCAGCAAAGTAAGGAGATCTTACTATGGCTACACCTTC
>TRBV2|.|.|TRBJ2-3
CASTEREEERTDTQYF
TGTGCCAGCACCGAAAGGGAGGAAGAGCGCACAGATACGCAGTATTTT
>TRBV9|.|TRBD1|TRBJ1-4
CASSVGDRANEKLFF
TGTGCCAGCAGCGTAGGGGACAGGGCCAATGAAAAACTGTTTTTT
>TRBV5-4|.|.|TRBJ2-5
CASSPQGPSEETQYF
TGTGCCAGCAGCCCCCAGGGGCCCTCCGAAGAGACCCAGTACTTC
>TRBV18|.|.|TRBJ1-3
CASSPSQGSGNTIYF
TGTGCCAGCTCACCGAGTCAGGGCTCTGGAAACACCATATATTTT
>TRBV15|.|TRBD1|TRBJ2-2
CATSDRDRGYTGELFF
TGTGCCACCAGCGACCGGGACAGGGGCTACACCGGGGAGCTGTTTTTT
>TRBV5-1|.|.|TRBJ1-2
CASSFSLQGEYGYTF
TGCGCCAGCAGCTTCTCTCTACAAGGGGAATATGGCTACACCTTC
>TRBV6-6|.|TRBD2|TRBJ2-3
CASSYGPSGRDTQYF
TGTGCCAGCAGTTACGGTCCTAGCGGGAGGGATACGCAGTATTTT
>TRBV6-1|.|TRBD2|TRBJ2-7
CASSVLTSGSRYSYEQYF
TGTGCCAGCAGTGTGCTGACTAGCGGGAGTCGGTACTCCTACGAGCAGTACTTC
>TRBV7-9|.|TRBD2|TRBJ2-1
CASSMLAGGPDEQFF
TGTGCCAGCAGCATGCTAGCGGGGGGGCCCGATGAGCAGTTCTTC
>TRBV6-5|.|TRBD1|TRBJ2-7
CASSYVGGVKDEQYF
TGTGCCAGCAGTTACGTAGGGGGCGTAAAGGACGAGCAGTACTTC
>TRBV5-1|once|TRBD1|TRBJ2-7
CASSLAGTGGVEQYF
TGCGCCAGCAGCTTGGCCGGGACAGGGGGTGTCGAGCAGTACTTC
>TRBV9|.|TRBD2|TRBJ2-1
CASSRGTRNNEQFF
TGTGCCAGCAGCAGAGGGACTAGGAACAATGAGCAGTTCTTC
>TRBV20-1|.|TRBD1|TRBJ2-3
CSEQGQDTQYF
TGCAGTGAACAGGGGCAAGATACGCAGTATTTT
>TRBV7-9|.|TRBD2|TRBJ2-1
CASRPGTSGGQRTYNEQFF
TGTGCCAGCAGGCCTGGGACTAGCGGAGGCCAAAGAACTTACAATGAGCAGTTCTTC
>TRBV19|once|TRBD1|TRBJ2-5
CASILGQDPKETQYF
TGTGCCAGTATCCTCGGACAGGACCCCAAAGAGACCCAGTACTTC
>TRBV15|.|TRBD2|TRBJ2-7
CATSLRETAYEQYF
TGTGCCACCAGCTTGCGGGAGACCGCCTACGAGCAGTACTTC
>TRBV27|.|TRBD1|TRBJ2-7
CASSPKTGVSYEQYF
TGTGCCAGCAGTCCTAAGACAGGGGTCTCCTACGAGCAGTACTTC
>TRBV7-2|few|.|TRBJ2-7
CASSLAAAGRAYEQYF
TGTGCCAGCAGCTTAGCTGCAGCGGGTCGGGCCTACGAGCAGTACTTC
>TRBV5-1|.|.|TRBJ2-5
CASSLTGQGRETQYF
TGCGCCAGCAGCTTGACGGGGCAGGGGCGAGAGACCCAGTACTTC
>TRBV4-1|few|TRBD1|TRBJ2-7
CASSQDHYRGMYEQYF
TGCGCCAGCAGCCAAGATCATTACAGGGGAATGTACGAGCAGTACTTC
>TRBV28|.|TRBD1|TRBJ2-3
CASRARQGRKADTQYF
TGTGCCAGCAGAGCTCGACAGGGACGGAAGGCAGATACGCAGTATTTT
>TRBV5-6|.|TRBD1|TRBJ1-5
CASSLQQGNSNQPQHF
TGTGCCAGCAGCTTACAACAGGGGAATAGCAATCAGCCCCAGCATTTT
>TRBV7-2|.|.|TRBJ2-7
CASSPTGGLLSYEQYF
TGTGCCAGCAGCCCTACCGGCGGGCTGCTCTCCTACGAGCAGTACTTC
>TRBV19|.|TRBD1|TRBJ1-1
CATKKETGITEAFF
TGTGCCACCAAGAAGGAGACAGGGATCACTGAAGCTTTCTTT
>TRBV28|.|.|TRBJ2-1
CASSAARSLSYNEQFF
TGTGCCAGCAGTGCTGCTAGGTCATTGTCCTACAATGAGCAGTTCTTC
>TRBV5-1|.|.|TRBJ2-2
CASSGVVQGSSGELFF
TGCGCCAGCAGTGGTGTGGTGCAGGGGTCATCCGGGGAGCTGTTTTTT
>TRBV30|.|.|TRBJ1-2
CAWSVSGFYTF
TGTGCCTGGAGTGTATCGGGTTTCTACACCTTC
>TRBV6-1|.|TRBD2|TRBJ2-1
CASSEASGGAYNEQFF
TGTGCCAGCAGTGAGGCTAGCGGGGGGGCCTACAATGAGCAGTTCTTC
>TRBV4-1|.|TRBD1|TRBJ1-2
CASSQGGVRRGRADYGYTF
TGCGCCAGCAGCCAAGGGGGGGTTCGCAGGGGGCGAGCCGACTATGGCTACACCTTC
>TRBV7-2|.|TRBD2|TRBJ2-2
CASSLLLAVLRGTGELFF
TGTGCCAGCAGCTTGCTACTAGCGGTCCTCCGGGGCACCGGGGAGCTGTTTTTT
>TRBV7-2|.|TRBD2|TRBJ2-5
CASSRLAGGQGETQYF
TGTGCCAGCAGCAGACTAGCGGGAGGGCAGGGAGAGACCCAGTACTTC
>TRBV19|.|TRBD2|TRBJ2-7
CASSTLAGGPPEQYF
TGTGCCAGTAGTACCCTAGCGGGAGGGCCTCCCGAGCAGTACTTC
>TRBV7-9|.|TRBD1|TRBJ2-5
CASSREVQGAWETQYF
TGTGCCAGCAGCCGAGAAGTACAGGGGGCTTGGGAGACCCAGTACTTC
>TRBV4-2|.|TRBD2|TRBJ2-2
CASSQVWTSGGVGELFF
TGTGCCAGCAGCCAAGTCTGGACTAGCGGGGGCGTCGGGGAGCTGTTTTTT
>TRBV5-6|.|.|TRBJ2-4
CASSRDNENIQYF
TGTGCCAGCAGCCGGGACAACGAAAACATTCAGTACTTC
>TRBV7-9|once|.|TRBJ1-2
CASSSQGTIYGYTF
TGTGCCAGCAGCTCGCAGGGTACGATCTATGGCTACACCTTC